What follows are 21 T cell receptor beta chains derived from one specimen sequenced in a study of T cell changes during pregnancy in multiple sclerosis. Produced via immunoSEQ multiplex PCR; TCRdb's table is partial and in-frame only. The table includes tens of thousands of clones, roughly 80% detected once. The sequencing here drew on CD4+ T cells from peripheral blood mononuclear cells, taken before pregnancy. These receptors were obtained from a female donor with multiple sclerosis, enrolled in a pregnancy study.

The DNA for the CDR3 is TGTGCCAGCAGCCAAGAGGGGGACTCCTCCTACGAGCAGTACTTC. Translation gives CASSQEGDSSYEQYF. This chain joins TRBV4-2 and TRBJ2-7; possibly TRBD2 for D (6 bases). CDR1 and CDR2 (germline): LGHNA, YNFKEQ. The V and J ends lost 0 bases and 0 bases respectively, with 9 bases between them. The CDR3 has 15 residues.

The J gene is TRBJ1-2, the V gene TRBV5-6; maybe TRBD1 (6 bases). Germline values: CDR1 SGHDT, CDR2 YYEEEE. V shed 4 bases and J shed 2 bases, with 12 bases lying between them. The CDR3 runs to 14 residues. The CDR3 DNA sequence: TGTGCCAGCAGCCCTACCGGACAGAACTATGGCTACACCTTC. This encodes CASSPTGQNYGYTF.

The chain has TRBV5-1 and TRBJ1-5; D uncertain. V lost 3 bases and J 2 bases, leaving 12 bases between the germline ends. Germline values: CDR1 SGHRS, CDR2 YFSETQ. This CDR3 spans 15 amino acids. The CDR3 nucleotides read TGCGCCAGCAGCTCGGACGGGAAAGGCAATCAGCCCCAGCATTTT. Amino acid sequence: CASSSDGKGNQPQHF.

CDR3 coding DNA: TGCGCCAGCAGGGGCCCCGGACGTGTCTTTTGGAGGTACACCTTC. Translated, it gives CASRGPGRVFWRYTF. The chain links TRBV5-1 to TRBJ1-2; D call uncertain. The V end was cut by 5 bases, the J end by 11 bases, with 25 bases between. This CDR3 region has 15 residues. Germline CDR1 SGHRS, CDR2 YFSETQ.

The DNA for the CDR3 is TGTGCCAGCAGCCCGACAGAATCCTACGAGCAGTACTTC. Translated, it gives CASSPTESYEQYF. The chain employs TRBV7-6 and TRBJ2-7, with a tentative D call TRBD1 (5 bases). Trimming took 5 bases from V and 1 from J, leaving 9 bases between them. CDR1 and CDR2 (germline): SGHVS, FNYEAQ. This CDR3 has 13 amino acids.

The gene calls are TRBV6-1 and TRBJ1-2; D unclear. Trimming left V 1 base short and J 2 bases short, with 8 bases between. The CDR3 is 14 residues long. Germline CDR1 is MNHNS and CDR2 is SASEGT. The CDR3 is CASSEGPRNYGYTF. DNA of the CDR3: TGTGCCAGCAGTGAAGGTCCCAGAAACTATGGCTACACCTTC.

The J gene is TRBJ2-2, the V gene TRBV7-9; D unresolved. Germline CDR1 SEHNR, CDR2 FQNEAQ (reference sequence). V was cut by 3 bases and J by 6 bases, with 11 bases left in between. The CDR3 length is 14 residues. The CDR3 here is CASSLSAGAGELFF. The CDR3 DNA reads as TGTGCCAGCAGCTTGTCCGCAGGTGCCGGGGAGCTGTTTTTT.

The chain carries TRBV6-1 and TRBJ1-1; tentative D call: TRBD1 (6 bases). The CDR3 loop spans 16 amino acids. CDR1 is MNHNS and CDR2 is SASEGT in the germline V gene. V lost 3 bases to trimming and J lost 4 bases, with 18 bases between them. CDR3 nucleotides: TGTGCCAGCAGTGACCCCCCAGGGAGGGGGAGCACTGAAGCTTTCTTT. Translated: CASSDPPGRGSTEAFF.

The chain recombines TRBV30 with TRBJ2-3; 13 bases are shared with TRBD2. Germline CDR1 and CDR2: GTSNPN and SVGIG (reference sequence). The CDR3 loop spans 17 amino acids. With V trimmed by 8 bases and J by 0 bases, 11 bases remained unmatched. CDR3 nucleotides: TGTGCCGGGACTAGCGGGACTTACGACGCAAGCACAGATACGCAGTATTTT. Translating it yields CAGTSGTYDASTDTQYF. The full variable domain, in which reference TRBV30 and TRBJ2-3 provide the parts outside the CDR3, is SQTIHQWPATLVQPVGSPLSLECTVEGTSNPNLYWYRQAAGRGLQLLFYSVGIGQISSEVPQNLSASRPQDRQFILSSKKLLLSDSGFYLCAGTSGTYDASTDTQYFGPGTRLTVL.

The chain couples TRBV7-9 to TRBJ2-3, with D perhaps TRBD1 (6 bases). Germline-derived CDR1 and CDR2 are SEHNR and FQNEAQ (reference sequence). The V end lost 0 bases, the J end lost 2 bases, and 12 bases lay between the germline ends. CDR3 length equals 16 residues. The CDR3 DNA reads TGTGCCAGCAGCTTAGCCGTAGGGGGAGTCACAGATACGCAGTATTTT. Encoded protein: CASSLAVGGVTDTQYF.

This clone was seen a handful of times. V usage is TRBV5-4 and J usage is TRBJ2-7, with 7 positions matching TRBD2. Germline V gene lookup returns CDR1 SGHNT and CDR2 YYREEE (reference sequence). The CDR3 has 14 residues. J gave up 5 bases and V 4 bases, and 9 bases lay outside the gene matches. In nucleotides, the CDR3 is TGTGCCAGCAGCGACGCGGGACTAAGAGACGAGCAGTACTTC. Residues: CASSDAGLRDEQYF.

The chain combines TRBV30 with TRBJ1-6; 10 nucleotides match TRBD1. After removal of 5 bases from V and 10 bases from J, the junction contained 5 bases not matched to a gene. The CDR3 covers 13 residues. CDR1 and CDR2 from the germline V gene are GTSNPN and SVGIG (reference sequence). The CDR3 reads CAWDGTGASPLHF. The CDR3 DNA follows: TGTGCCTGGGACGGGACAGGGGCCTCACCCCTCCACTTT.

V is TRBV5-4 and J is TRBJ2-1, with TRBD1 identical over 9 bases. CDR1 is SGHNT, CDR2 YYREEE, per germline (reference sequence). The CDR3 contains 13 residues. J lost 7 bases, V lost 6 bases, and 5 bases had no gene match. CDR3 nucleotides: TGTGCCAGCACCGGGACAGGGCTTAATGAGCAGTTCTTC. Translating it yields CASTGTGLNEQFF.

The rearrangement uses TRBV30 and TRBJ2-3, with 7 bases aligning to TRBD2. V trimming: 0 bases; J trimming: 3 bases; junction bases outside the gene matches: 0. CDR3 length: 13 amino acids. Germline V lookup: CDR1 GTSNPN, CDR2 SVGIG (reference sequence). The DNA for the CDR3 is TGTGCCTGGAGTGTCGGGGGGACAGATACGCAGTATTTT. Encoded protein: CAWSVGGTDTQYF.

The rearrangement uses TRBV5-1 and TRBJ2-5; 9 bases match TRBD2. This CDR3 region has 13 residues. Losses at the gene ends were 3 bases for V and 3 bases for J; bases not matched to a gene: 0. CDR1 and CDR2 from the germline V gene are SGHRS and YFSETQ. CDR3 region: CASSSSGEETQYF. The CDR3 nucleotides are TGCGCCAGCAGCTCTAGCGGGGAAGAGACCCAGTACTTC.

The CDR3 sequence: CASRGGGLVYTF. CDR3 bases: TGTGCCAGCAGGGGCGGGGGGTTAGTCTACACCTTC. The gene calls are TRBV7-2 and TRBJ1-2; maybe TRBD1 (5 bases). The V gene's germline CDR1 is SGHTA and CDR2 FQGNSA. The CDR3 is made up of 12 amino acids. Trimming cost V 6 bases and J 10 bases, with 15 bases left between them.

The chain joins TRBV19 to TRBJ2-3; 8 bases are shared with TRBD1. CDR1 is LNHDA, CDR2 SQIVND, per germline (reference sequence). Unmatched junction bases numbered 4, after V lost 6 bases and J lost 2 bases. The CDR3 is 14 amino acids. The CDR3 sequence: CASSRTGNTDTQYF. The CDR3 DNA sequence: TGTGCCAGTAGCCGGACAGGGAACACAGATACGCAGTATTTT.

The chain employs TRBV19 and TRBJ2-1; D is perhaps TRBD1 (5 bases). The germline V and J ends were trimmed by 11 bases and 0 bases, with 14 bases remaining between them. The CDR3 extends over 14 amino acids. Germline assignment: CDR1 LNHDA and CDR2 SQIVND (reference sequence). The DNA of the CDR3 is TGTGCCTCCAAGACAGTCGACTCCTACAATGAGCAGTTCTTC. This encodes CASKTVDSYNEQFF. The variable domain in full, completed from reference TRBV19 and TRBJ2-1, reads DGGITQSPKYLFRKEGQNVTLSCEQNLNHDAMYWYRQDPGQGLRLIYYSQIVNDFQKGDIAEGYSVSREKKESFPLTVTSAQKNPTAFYLCASKTVDSYNEQFFGPGTRLTVL.

The gene calls are TRBV5-1 and TRBJ1-2; D is perhaps TRBD1 (6 bases). Germline CDR1 is SGHRS and CDR2 is YFSETQ. V lost 2 bases and J lost 3, with 11 bases in between. There are 14 residues in the CDR3. DNA for the CDR3: TGCGCCAGCAGCTTATCGACAGGTGACTATGGCTACACCTTC. It translates to CASSLSTGDYGYTF.

V and J are TRBV19 and TRBJ1-5, with D possibly matching TRBD1 (5 bases). The CDR3 totals 17 residues. V was clipped by 5 bases and J by 2 bases, with 19 bases between them. Germline CDR1 is LNHDA and CDR2 is SQIVND (reference sequence). The CDR3 DNA sequence: TGTGCCAGTAGTCCGGGGACTCTGCGGTGGGGCAATCAGCCCCAGCATTTT. It specifies CASSPGTLRWGNQPQHF.

The V and J genes are TRBV10-2 and TRBJ1-1; TRBD1 matches at 7 bases. Germline V CDR1 and CDR2: WSHSY, SAAADI. Germline trimming cut 5 bases from V and 5 bases from J; bases unmatched to any gene: 11. The CDR3 spans 15 residues. The CDR3 region is CASSLGQVGRTEAFF. CDR3 coding DNA: TGCGCCAGCAGTTTAGGACAGGTAGGGAGAACTGAAGCTTTCTTT.